This TCR beta chain appears in the sequencing data of a study of cytomegalovirus exposure and HLA in healthy donors. The study's findings and limits: Serostatus for CMV was the only available immune exposure information. For most TCR beta V segments, an earlier analysis put the productive rate at about 87% or about 30% of the time. Later on, analysis showed that most CMV-associated TCR beta chains appeared to be HLA-restricted. Cytomegalovirus-associated status was assigned to about 150 TCR beta chains.

Remarks on this clone: The antigen is unknown.

The PCR made use of 60 Vbeta and 13 Jbeta primers. Only in-frame clones appear in the TCRdb table, and some are missing; sequencing was by immunoSEQ multiplex PCR. The sample has 130,000 or so clones, and its top ten clones hold 1.5% to 2%. Trimming took 3 bases from V and 7 from J; bases not matched to a gene: 5. This CDR3 is 14 amino acids long. The germline CDR1 and CDR2 sequences are LNHDA and SQIVND (reference sequence). The receptor was derived from a woman aged 35 to 49 in good health and CMV-seropositive. Sequencing input: PBMCs. V and J are TRBV19 and TRBJ1-4; 7 positions agree with TRBD1. The CDR3 region is CASSIGQDREKLFF. In DNA, the CDR3 is TGTGCCAGTAGTATTGGACAGGACCGTGAAAAACTGTTTTTT.